The rows below give T cell receptor beta chains drawn from one sample of a study of T-cell memory formation after mild COVID-19. TCRdb used MiXCR to reprocess the 5' RACE reads, holding one entry per CDR3 protein. Of under 550,000 distinct CDR3 sequences detected, 15% to 20% appear once; the ten largest clones hold around 12%. Input material: PBMCs or a T cell subset sorted from them (not recorded which). All receptors derive from an adult woman who had mild COVID-19 (a few samples of this study predate the infection). Cell type and time point are not known. The CDR3 runs from the conserved cysteine through the conserved F or W. A D gene is named only where the DNA matches it firmly.

V gene: TRBV19; D gene: .; CDR3 protein: CATPGREHSYEQYF
V gene: TRBV11-3; D gene: .; CDR3 protein: CASSLRGVGGGDTQYF
V gene: TRBV5-1; D gene: .; CDR3 protein: CASSFLGGPTEAFF
V gene: TRBV6-1; D gene: .; CDR3 protein: CASSEALGRSYSYEQYF
V gene: TRBV14; D gene: TRBD2; CDR3 protein: CASSHGTSGRAYEQYF
V gene: TRBV6-6; D gene: .; CDR3 protein: CASSPVRGFGETQYF
V gene: TRBV30; D gene: TRBD2; CDR3 protein: CAWSGGGLHYEQYF
V gene: TRBV6-2/TRBV6-3; D gene: .; CDR3 protein: CASSYPDKGEQYF
V gene: TRBV5-5; D gene: TRBD1; CDR3 protein: CASSFDRGLNQPQHF
V gene: TRBV3-1; D gene: TRBD2; CDR3 protein: CASSQRGRDEQYF
V gene: TRBV7-2; D gene: TRBD2; CDR3 protein: CASSRETSGVYEQYF
V gene: TRBV7-9; D gene: .; CDR3 protein: CASSFIINEQFF
V gene: TRBV3-1; D gene: .; CDR3 protein: CASSPDSNTEAFF
V gene: TRBV12-3/TRBV12-4; D gene: TRBD1; CDR3 protein: CASSSGQGIWETQYF
V gene: TRBV7-9; D gene: .; CDR3 protein: CASSLGDKNIQYF
V gene: TRBV4-1; D gene: .; CDR3 protein: CASSQGALLYEQYF
V gene: TRBV14; D gene: .; CDR3 protein: CASSQDWGGVSYEQYF
V gene: TRBV5-1; D gene: .; CDR3 protein: CASSLGGASNQPQHF
V gene: TRBV6-1; D gene: TRBD1; CDR3 protein: CASSEALGQGTSPLHF
V gene: TRBV7-4; D gene: .; CDR3 protein: CASSLEYNRRSNQPQHF
V gene: TRBV24-1; D gene: .; CDR3 protein: CATSDLFQATGELFF
V gene: TRBV12-3/TRBV12-4; D gene: .; CDR3 protein: CASSGDRGTSVSIYEQYF
V gene: TRBV13; D gene: TRBD2; CDR3 protein: CASSPRGLAGTDTQYF
V gene: TRBV7-2; D gene: .; CDR3 protein: CASSLGGANTEAFF
V gene: TRBV3-1; D gene: .; CDR3 protein: CASSQGPLGSETQYF
V gene: TRBV29-1; D gene: .; CDR3 protein: CSVRTDTYEQYF
V gene: TRBV12-3/TRBV12-4; D gene: TRBD1; CDR3 protein: CASTQGQGYGYTF
V gene: TRBV6-5; D gene: .; CDR3 protein: CARSYSSGELFF